The present T cell receptor (beta chain) was sequenced within a study of breast tumors, draining lymph nodes, adjacent tissues. Study results and limitations: Tumor and nontumor repertoires were significantly more similar in luminal-like than in basal-like breast cancer. Tumor TCR diversity was below lymph nodes but above nontumor tissue.

Only a few counts were recorded for this clonotype. Its antigen is unknown. TCRdb itself ran the multiplex PCR reads through MiXCR, one entry per CDR3 protein. Of about 200,000 distinct CDR3 sequences listed, approximately 33% are singletons. CDR1 is SGHAT, CDR2 FQNNGV, per germline. V lost 5 bases, J lost 6 bases, and 24 bases lay in between. This CDR3 region has 17 residues. The lymph nodes were axillary draining lymph nodes from breast cancer patients. The material sequenced was axillary lymph node tissue. The source of this sequence is a female donor with breast cancer. Some clones in this sample may be carry-over from other donors' samples. The V gene is TRBV11-2, the J gene TRBJ2-3; D may be TRBD2 (6 bases). In nucleotides, the CDR3 is TGTGCCAGCAGCAGGATCGGGGGAGCTCCCCACCGGGATACGCAGTATTTT. Encoded protein: CASSRIGGAPHRDTQYF.